This T cell receptor (beta chain) originates from a study of molecular identifiers for immune sequencing clone quantification. TCRdb analysed the PCR reads with MiXCR anew, one entry per CDR3 protein. The profile covers about half a million distinct CDR3 sequences, with under 30% appearing a single time and roughly 0.79% taken by the ten largest. This clonotype was observed at least ten times. Its antigen is unidentified. This CDR3 comprises 10 residues. Trimming shortened V by 8 bases and J by 5 bases, and 6 bases separated the two germline ends. Germline loops: CDR1 MNHEY, CDR2 SVGEGT. Whole-study results and caveats: Spiked Jurkat TCR RNA equivalent to one cell reportedly surfaced among about 1 million naive cells.

Sorted naive CD8 T cells were those defined as CD8+CD4-CCR7+CD45RA+. The V gene is TRBV6-2 or TRBV6-3, the J gene TRBJ1-1, with D uncertain. The receptor was isolated from a human donor in good health. Some libraries in this study had Jurkat cell RNA spiked in. Sequencing was done on a sample of naive CD8+ T cells from blood, with Jurkat cell RNA spiked in. Subset defined: FACS-sorted CD8+CD4-CCR7+CD45RA+ naive T cells. The CDR3 region has the DNA TGTGCCAGCGGGATTACTGAAGCTTTCTTT. Protein sequence: CASGITEAFF.